A selection of T cell receptor beta chains follows, all from one sample in a study of blood T cells in healthy people across ages. One entry per CDR3 protein, called by TCRdb with MiXCR from the 5' RACE reads. Among about 730,000 distinct CDR3 sequences listed, 35% to 45% were seen once. The sample comprised blood. These receptors were obtained from an older woman in good health. Each CDR3 is given with its conserved first and last residue. Each record gives: D gene, clone size, J gene, V gene, CDR3 DNA, CDR3 protein. The D gene is left open where the match is weak. Clone size is not always given. Where it is, it says once, few, many or a class for expanded clones.

>TRBD1|-|TRBJ1-2|TRBV7-2
TGTGCCAGCAGCCCGGACCAGGGGGTTTACGGCTACACCTTC
CASSPDQGVYGYTF
>-|-|TRBJ2-7|TRBV10-2
TGCGCCAGCAGTGTCCAAGGGGGGGGAATCTACGAGCAGTACTTC
CASSVQGGGIYEQYF
>-|-|TRBJ2-7|TRBV3-1
TGTGCCAGCAGCCCCCTAGGGTCCCCCCAGTACTTC
CASSPLGSPQYF
>-|-|TRBJ2-5|TRBV12-3/TRBV12-4
TGTGCCAGCAGTTTAAACATGAGAGGGGAGACCCAGTACTTC
CASSLNMRGETQYF
>TRBD2|few|TRBJ2-3|TRBV20-1
TGCAGTGCTAGAAAGGCTAGCGGGCGACTCACAGATACGCAGTATTTT
CSARKASGRLTDTQYF
>-|-|TRBJ2-3|TRBV9
TGTGCCAGCAGCGTAGTGGCGGGGAGGACAGATACGCAGTATTTT
CASSVVAGRTDTQYF
>-|-|TRBJ1-2|TRBV12-3/TRBV12-4
TGTGCCAGCAGCCCCGGCTCGTTGAGCTATGGCTACACCTTC
CASSPGSLSYGYTF
>-|-|TRBJ2-7|TRBV7-6
TGTGCCAGCAGCGGGGTGGGTAGCGGCCCCTACGAGCAGTACTTC
CASSGVGSGPYEQYF
>TRBD2|many|TRBJ2-7|TRBV29-1
TGCAGCGTTGAACCGGAGGCCACTAGCGACACCTACGAGCAGTACTTC
CSVEPEATSDTYEQYF
>-|-|TRBJ2-7|TRBV20-1
TGCAGTGCTAGCAGGCAGGTCCTCTCTTACAAGCAGTACTTC
CSASRQVLSYKQYF
>TRBD2|few|TRBJ2-1|TRBV24-1
TGTGCCACCAGCCTACAGGGGACTAGCGGGAGAAATGAGCAGTTCTTC
CATSLQGTSGRNEQFF
>-|-|TRBJ1-1|TRBV18
TGTGCCAGCTCACCACAAACGACGAGCACCGAAGCTGAAGCTTTCTTT
CASSPQTTSTEAEAFF
>TRBD2|few|TRBJ2-7|TRBV7-2
TGTGCCAGCAGCCCCTCGCGGGGGGCCTACGAGCAGTACTTC
CASSPSRGAYEQYF
>-|-|TRBJ1-1|TRBV20-1
TGCAGTGCTACCCGACAGAACACTGAAGCTTTCTTT
CSATRQNTEAFF
>-|few|TRBJ1-2|TRBV7-3
TGTGCCAGCAGCTTCGGAGGGTTGGATTATGGCTACACCTTC
CASSFGGLDYGYTF
>TRBD2|-|TRBJ2-1|TRBV20-1
TGCAGTGCTAGAGACGGGGGGGTAAACAATGAGCAGTTCTTC
CSARDGGVNNEQFF
>-|-|TRBJ2-7|TRBV18
TGTGCCAGCCGCAACAGCTCCTACAATGAGCAGTACTTC
CASRNSSYNEQYF